The rows below give T cell receptor beta chains drawn from one sample of a study of cytomegalovirus exposure and HLA in healthy donors. The table came from immunoSEQ multiplex PCR; TCRdb's copy has only in-frame clones and leaves some out. The table lists more than 150,000 clones, about 88% of them singletons. The material sequenced was PBMCs. All receptors derive from a man younger than 35 in good health and CMV-seronegative. Each CDR3 is given without its conserved first and last residue.

length | J | V | CDR3
15 | TRBJ1-2 | TRBV7-9 | ASSLRTGPDSNYGYT
12 | TRBJ2-7 | TRBV7-8 | ASSSDRDSYEQY
10 | TRBJ2-1 | TRBV27 | ASKLGGDEQF
11 | TRBJ1-4 | TRBV7-2 | ASGAPKGEKLF
10 | TRBJ2-5 | TRBV28 | ASSLSIETQY
12 | TRBJ1-1 | TRBV28 | ASRAGVRLAPAF
13 | TRBJ1-6 | TRBV19 | ASTKAGGSNSPLH
14 | TRBJ1-6 | TRBV5-1 | ASRATGGSYNSPLH
12 | TRBJ2-5 | TRBV4-3 | ASSQENSQETQY
16 | TRBJ2-1 | TRBV7-9 | ASSLPFRLAGSRNEQF
13 | TRBJ1-6 | TRBV5-6 | ASSLRFAGNSPLH
9 | TRBJ1-2 | TRBV11-2 | ASSPDTTYT
13 | TRBJ2-1 | TRBV7-2 | ASSMRLGSGNEQF
12 | TRBJ1-5 | TRBV6-1 | ASSEVDYNQPQH
10 | TRBJ1-2 | TRBV29-1 | SVEEAGDGYT
16 | TRBJ2-5 | TRBV11-2 | ASSLAPLGGGAQETQY
14 | TRBJ1-4 | TRBV4-2 | ASSQETETGVGKLF
15 | TRBJ2-1 | TRBV19 | ASSPSGGGSSYNEQF
13 | TRBJ2-1 | TRBV27 | ASSSTSAEYDEQF
13 | TRBJ1-1 | TRBV5-1 | ASSYHTGGNTEAF
14 | TRBJ1-4 | TRBV5-6 | ASSLAGGTTNEKLF
14 | TRBJ2-7 | TRBV9 | ASSGTGGVRPYEQY
13 | TRBJ2-7 | TRBV28 | ASSLSSSGSGEQY
13 | TRBJ2-3 | TRBV5-1 | ASSLQGAGSDTQY
15 | TRBJ2-5 | TRBV11-2 | ASSLSGGHPVQETQY
10 | TRBJ2-5 | TRBV19 | ASRQRQETQY